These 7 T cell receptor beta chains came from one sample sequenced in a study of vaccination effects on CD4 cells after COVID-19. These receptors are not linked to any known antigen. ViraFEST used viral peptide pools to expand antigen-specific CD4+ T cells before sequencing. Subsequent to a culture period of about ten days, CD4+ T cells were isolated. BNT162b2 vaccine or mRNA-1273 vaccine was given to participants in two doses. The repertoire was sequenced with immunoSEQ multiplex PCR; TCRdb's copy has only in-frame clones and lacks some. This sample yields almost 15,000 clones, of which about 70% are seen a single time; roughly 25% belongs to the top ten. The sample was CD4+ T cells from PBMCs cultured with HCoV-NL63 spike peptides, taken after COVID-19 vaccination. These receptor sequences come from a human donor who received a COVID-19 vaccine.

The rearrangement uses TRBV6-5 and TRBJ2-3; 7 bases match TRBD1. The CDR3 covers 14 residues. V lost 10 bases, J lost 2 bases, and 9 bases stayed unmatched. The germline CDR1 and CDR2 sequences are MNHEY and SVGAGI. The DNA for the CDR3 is TGTGCCACCCTAGGGGGACAGTACACAGATACGCAGTATTTT. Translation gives CATLGGQYTDTQYF.

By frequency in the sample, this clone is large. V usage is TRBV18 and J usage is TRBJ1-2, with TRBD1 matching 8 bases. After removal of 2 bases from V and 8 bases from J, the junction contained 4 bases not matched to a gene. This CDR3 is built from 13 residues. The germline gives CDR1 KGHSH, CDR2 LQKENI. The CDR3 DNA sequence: TGTGCCAGCTCACCATCGGACAGGGAAGGCTACACCTTC. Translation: CASSPSDREGYTF.

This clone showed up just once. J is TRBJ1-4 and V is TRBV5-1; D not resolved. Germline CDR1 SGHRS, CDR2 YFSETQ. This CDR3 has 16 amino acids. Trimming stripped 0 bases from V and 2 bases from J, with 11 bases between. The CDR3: CASSLAPPGTNEKLFF. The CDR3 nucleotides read TGCGCCAGCAGCTTGGCTCCCCCGGGGACTAATGAAAAACTGTTTTTT.

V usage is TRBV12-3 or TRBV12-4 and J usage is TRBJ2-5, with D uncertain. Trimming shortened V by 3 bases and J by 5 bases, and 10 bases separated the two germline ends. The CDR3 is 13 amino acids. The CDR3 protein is CASSFDFRETQYF. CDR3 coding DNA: TGTGCCAGCAGTTTCGACTTCCGGGAGACCCAGTACTTC.

The DNA for the CDR3 is TGTGCCAGCAGCTCCAACCGCGCCCGGCGCACAGGAGCTAACTATGGCTACACCTTC. This translates into CASSSNRARRTGANYGYTF. The rearrangement joins TRBV5-4 to TRBJ1-2; D possibly corresponds to TRBD1 (5 bases). From germline, CDR1 is SGHNT and CDR2 YYREEE (reference sequence). Trimming pared 3 bases from V and 0 bases from J, leaving 24 bases between. The CDR3 has 19 amino acids.

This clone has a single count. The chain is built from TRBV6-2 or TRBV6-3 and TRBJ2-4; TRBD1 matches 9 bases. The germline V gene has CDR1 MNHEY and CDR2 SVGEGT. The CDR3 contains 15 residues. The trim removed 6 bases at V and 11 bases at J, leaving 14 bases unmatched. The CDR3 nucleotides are TGTGCCAGCAGCATACAGGGGGCGCAGAACGTCGTTCAGTACTTC. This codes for CASSIQGAQNVVQYF.

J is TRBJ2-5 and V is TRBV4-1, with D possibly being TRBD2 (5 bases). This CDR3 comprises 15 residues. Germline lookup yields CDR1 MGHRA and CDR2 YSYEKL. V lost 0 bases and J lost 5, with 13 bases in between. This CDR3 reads CASSQDRLPLETQYF. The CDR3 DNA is TGCGCCAGCAGCCAAGATAGACTACCCCTGGAGACCCAGTACTTC.